This T cell receptor (beta chain) was observed in a study of T cell responses to AZD1222 COVID-19 vaccine. The CDR3 sequence is 16 residues long. Germline V CDR1 and CDR2: SGHTA, FQGNSA. The trim removed 1 base at V and 6 bases at J, leaving 10 bases unmatched. Some clones are missing from TCRdb's copy, which holds only in-frame ones; the method was immunoSEQ multiplex PCR. The sample lists roughly 120,000 clones, approximately 85% seen once, with 3.5% to 5% in the top ten. The specimen was peripheral blood, collected 28 days after the second AZD1222 dose. The receptor was isolated from an adult who received the AZD1222 COVID-19 vaccine. The chain links TRBV7-2 to TRBJ2-7; 9 bases fit TRBD1. The CDR3 sequence is CASSLDPDRGEVEQYF. The CDR3 DNA reads as TGTGCCAGCAGCTTAGATCCGGACAGGGGAGAGGTCGAGCAGTACTTC. Using reference TRBV7-2 and TRBJ2-7 for the parts outside the CDR3, the full variable domain is GAGVSQSPSNKVTEKGKDVELRCDPISGHTALYWYRQSLGQGLEFLIYFQGNSAPDKSGLPSDRFSAERTGGSVSTLTIQRTQQEDSAVYLCASSLDPDRGEVEQYFGPGTRLTVT.